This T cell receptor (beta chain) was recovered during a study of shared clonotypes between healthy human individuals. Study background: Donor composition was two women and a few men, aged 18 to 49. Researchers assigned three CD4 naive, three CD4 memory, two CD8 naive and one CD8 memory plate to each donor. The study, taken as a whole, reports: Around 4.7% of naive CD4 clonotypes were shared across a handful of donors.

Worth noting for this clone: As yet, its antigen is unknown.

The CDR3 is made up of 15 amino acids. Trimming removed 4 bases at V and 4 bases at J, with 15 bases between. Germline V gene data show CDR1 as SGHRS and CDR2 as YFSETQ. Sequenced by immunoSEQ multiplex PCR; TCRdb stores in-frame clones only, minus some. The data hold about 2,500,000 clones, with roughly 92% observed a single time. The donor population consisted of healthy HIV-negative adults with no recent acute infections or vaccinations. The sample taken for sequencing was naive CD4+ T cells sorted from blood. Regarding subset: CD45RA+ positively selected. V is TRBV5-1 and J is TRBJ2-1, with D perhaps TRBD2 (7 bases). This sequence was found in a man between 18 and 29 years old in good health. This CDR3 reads CASSPVGGGYNEQFF. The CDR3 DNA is TGCGCCAGCAGCCCTGTAGGGGGGGGTTACAATGAGCAGTTCTTC.